These T cell receptor beta chains were read from a single sample in a study of cytomegalovirus exposure and HLA in healthy donors. Sequencing was performed with immunoSEQ multiplex PCR; in TCRdb, only in-frame clones are kept and a portion is missing. The listing records tens of thousands of clones. Material: PBMCs. These receptors originate from a male donor in good health and CMV-seronegative. Both conserved end residues are part of each CDR3. D genes are given only for firm matches.

d_gene	j_gene	v_gene	CDR3aa	CDR3nt
NA	TRBJ2-7	TRBV27	CASSLSSSEVDEQYF	TGTGCCAGCAGTTTAAGTAGTTCAGAGGTCGACGAGCAGTACTTC
TRBD2	TRBJ2-1	TRBV2	CASSETSGRQGKQFF	TGTGCCAGCAGTGAAACTAGCGGGAGGCAAGGGAAACAGTTCTTC
NA	TRBJ2-4	TRBV10-1	CASSQDPDLNIQYF	TGCGCCAGCAGTCAAGATCCTGACTTAAACATTCAGTACTTC
NA	TRBJ2-7	TRBV15	CATSRRTAGPPEQYF	TGTGCCACCAGCAGGAGGACAGCAGGTCCTCCAGAGCAGTACTTC
TRBD2	TRBJ2-2	TRBV6-4	CASLAKAGMAGELFF	TGTGCCAGCCTGGCTAAAGCGGGGATGGCCGGGGAGCTGTTTTTT
NA	TRBJ2-3	TRBV27	CASRLFGDTQYF	TGTGCCAGCCGGCTCTTCGGGGATACGCAGTATTTT
TRBD2	TRBJ2-1	TRBV7-2	CASSPRGEEQFF	TGTGCCAGCAGTCCACGGGGGGAAGAGCAGTTCTTC
TRBD1	TRBJ2-5	TRBV7-2	CASTRDRKETQYF	TGTGCCAGCACCCGGGACAGGAAAGAGACCCAGTACTTC
TRBD2	TRBJ2-7	TRBV6-6	CASGGGAGGRGEQYF	TGTGCCAGCGGCGGGGGGGCAGGGGGTAGGGGCGAGCAGTACTTC
NA	TRBJ2-3	TRBV21-1	CASSKAPSGRIDTQYF	TGTGCCAGCAGCAAGGCGCCTAGCGGGAGAATAGATACGCAGTATTTT
TRBD1	TRBJ1-2	TRBV9	CASSATGLYGYTF	TGTGCCAGCAGCGCGACAGGGCTCTATGGCTACACCTTC
NA	TRBJ1-2	TRBV14	CASSQEGGGGYTF	TGTGCCAGCAGCCAAGAAGGCGGGGGGGGCTACACCTTC
TRBD1	TRBJ2-1	TRBV28	CASRRPGQGYGEQFF	TGTGCCAGCAGGCGTCCGGGACAGGGATACGGTGAGCAGTTCTTC
TRBD2	TRBJ2-5	TRBV6-4	CASSPLAGSMETQYF	TGTGCCAGTAGTCCTCTAGCGGGTTCGATGGAGACCCAGTACTTC
NA	TRBJ2-7	TRBV18	CASSRDSSSYEQYF	TGTGCCAGCTCACGGGACTCGAGCTCCTACGAGCAGTACTTC
TRBD2	TRBJ2-5	TRBV7-8	CASAGGGWQETQYF	TGTGCCAGCGCGGGAGGGGGCTGGCAAGAGACCCAGTACTTC
TRBD1	TRBJ2-3	TRBV25-1	CASSLTGGTDTQYF	TGTGCCAGCAGTCTGACAGGGGGGACAGATACGCAGTATTTT
NA	TRBJ2-7	TRBV9	CASSVGGGASGSYEQYF	TGTGCCAGCAGCGTAGGTGGTGGGGCTTCCGGGAGTTACGAGCAGTACTTC
TRBD2	TRBJ2-7	TRBV28	CASSSFGIGTSGSTEQYF	TGTGCCAGCAGTTCTTTTGGGATTGGGACTAGCGGGAGCACCGAGCAGTACTTC
TRBD1	TRBJ1-2	TRBV11-2	CASSLSTGGGYGYTF	TGTGCCAGCAGTCTTTCTACAGGGGGCGGTTATGGCTACACCTTC
NA	TRBJ2-7	TRBV2	CASKRADRDFSYEQYF	TGTGCCAGCAAGAGGGCTGACAGGGACTTTTCCTACGAGCAGTACTTC
NA	TRBJ1-1	TRBV19	CASNDRWVSTEAFF	TGTGCCAGTAACGACAGGTGGGTATCCACTGAAGCTTTCTTT
NA	TRBJ2-1	TRBV19	CASKVWGRENEQFF	TGTGCCAGTAAGGTTTGGGGGCGCGAGAATGAGCAGTTCTTC
NA	TRBJ1-4	TRBV19	CATSPRVREKLFF	TGTGCCACCTCCCCCAGAGTGAGGGAAAAACTGTTTTTT
TRBD2	TRBJ2-7	TRBV4-1	CASSQGRLAGAASYEQYF	TGCGCCAGCAGCCAAGGGCGGCTAGCGGGAGCTGCGTCCTACGAGCAGTACTTC
NA	TRBJ2-7	TRBV7-9	CASSFGLDGDEQYF	TGTGCCAGCAGCTTTGGACTGGACGGAGACGAGCAGTACTTC
NA	TRBJ1-1	TRBV11-2	CASSPGSAEAFF	TGTGCCAGCAGCCCCGGGTCGGCTGAAGCTTTCTTT
TRBD1	TRBJ2-7	TRBV11-2	CASSPDRAYEQYF	TGTGCCAGCAGCCCCGACAGGGCCTACGAGCAGTACTTC
TRBD1	TRBJ1-5	TRBV10-2	CASSEGGQPQHF	TGCGCCAGCAGTGAAGGGGGCCAGCCCCAGCATTTT
TRBD2	TRBJ2-7	TRBV28	CASSPPQREGIYEQYF	TGTGCCAGCAGTCCCCCCCAGCGGGAGGGAATCTACGAGCAGTACTTC
TRBD2	TRBJ2-7	TRBV6-5	CASSQRLAGGYEQYF	TGTGCCAGCAGTCAAAGACTAGCGGGAGGCTACGAGCAGTACTTC
NA	TRBJ2-1	TRBV2	CASRVGQSSGDEQFF	TGTGCCAGCAGGGTGGGACAGTCCTCGGGAGATGAGCAGTTCTTC
TRBD1	TRBJ2-7	TRBV7-2	CASSTRTGVNEQYF	TGTGCCAGCAGCACCAGGACAGGAGTAAACGAGCAGTACTTC
TRBD2	TRBJ2-5	TRBV11-3	CASSLGWTSAETQYF	TGTGCCAGCAGCTTAGGCTGGACTAGCGCGGAGACCCAGTACTTC
NA	TRBJ1-1	TRBV6-5	CASSLLRGNTEAFF	TGTGCCAGCAGCCTCCTCCGGGGGAACACTGAAGCTTTCTTT
NA	TRBJ2-7	TRBV20-1	CSGLKSREQYF	TGCAGTGGCCTGAAGAGTCGCGAGCAGTACTTC
TRBD2	TRBJ2-1	TRBV18	CASSPTLAGRGEQFF	TGTGCCAGCTCACCTACCCTAGCGGGAAGGGGTGAGCAGTTCTTC
NA	TRBJ2-2	TRBV2	CASSELRNTGELFF	TGTGCCAGCAGTGAACTCCGGAACACCGGGGAGCTGTTTTTT
TRBD2	TRBJ2-3	TRBV7-2	CASSAGGRFSTDTQYF	TGTGCCAGCAGCGCGGGGGGGAGGTTTAGCACAGATACGCAGTATTTT
NA	TRBJ2-4	TRBV9	CASSVVSVGGIQYF	TGTGCCAGCAGCGTAGTCTCCGTCGGGGGCATTCAGTACTTC